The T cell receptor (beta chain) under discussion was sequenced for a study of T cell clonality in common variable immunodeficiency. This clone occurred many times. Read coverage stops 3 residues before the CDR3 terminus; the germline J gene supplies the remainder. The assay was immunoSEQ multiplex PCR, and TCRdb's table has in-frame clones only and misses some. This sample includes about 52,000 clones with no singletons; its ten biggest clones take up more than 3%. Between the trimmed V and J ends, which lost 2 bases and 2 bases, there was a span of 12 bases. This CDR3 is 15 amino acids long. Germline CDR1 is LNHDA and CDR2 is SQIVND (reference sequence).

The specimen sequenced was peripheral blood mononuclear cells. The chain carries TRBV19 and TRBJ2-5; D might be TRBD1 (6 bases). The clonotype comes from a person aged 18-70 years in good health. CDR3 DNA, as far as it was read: TGTGCCAGTAGTATATTATGGGGGCCACAAGAGACC. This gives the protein CASSILWGPQET. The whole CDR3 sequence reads CASSILWGPQETQYF.